These 29 T cell receptor beta chains were sequenced from one sample in a study of cytomegalovirus exposure and HLA in healthy donors. Libraries were prepared by immunoSEQ multiplex PCR; TCRdb keeps only in-frame clonotypes and omits some of them. Found here are around 60,000 clones, 90% to 97% of them singletons; the top ten hold 1% to 1.5%. The sample taken for sequencing was PBMCs. The receptor source for this set is a woman aged 18-35 years in good health and CMV-seronegative.

The J gene is TRBJ1-2, the V gene TRBV7-9; TRBD1 aligns across 8 bases. Germline CDR1 SEHNR, CDR2 FQNEAQ (reference sequence). The CDR3 spans 16 residues. Unmatched junction bases numbered 8, after V lost 5 bases and J lost 0 bases. In nucleotides, the CDR3 is TGTGCCAGCAGCCCCACGCTGGACAGGGCTAACTATGGCTACACCTTC. This encodes CASSPTLDRANYGYTF.

V is TRBV7-9 and J is TRBJ2-1; TRBD2 matches 9 bases. Per germline, CDR1 SEHNR and CDR2 FQNEAQ (reference sequence). The CDR3 runs 16 residues. The trim removed 1 base at V and 6 bases at J, leaving 7 bases unmatched. In DNA, the CDR3 is TGTGCCAGCAGCTTAGGTACGAGCGGGGGGCGCAATGAGCAGTTCTTC. Amino acid sequence: CASSLGTSGGRNEQFF.

This chain connects TRBV7-3 to TRBJ2-5; D unresolved. CDR1 SGHTA and CDR2 FQGTGA come from the germline V gene. The CDR3 sequence is 14 residues long. Trimming took off 0 bases at V and 4 bases at J, with 9 bases between the two ends. The CDR3 nucleotides are TGTGCCAGCAGCTTAACGTGGCCTGGAGAGACCCAGTACTTC. Its protein is CASSLTWPGETQYF.

The V call is TRBV28, the J call TRBJ2-5; TRBD2 is a possible D gene (6 bases). CDR1 and CDR2 from the germline V gene are MDHEN and SYDVKM. With 2 bases removed from V and 9 bases from J, the gap between germline ends came to 10 bases. This CDR3 has 12 amino acids. In DNA form, the CDR3 reads TGTGCCAGCAGTTTACCCCCGGGGGCCCAGTACTTC. It specifies CASSLPPGAQYF.

This sequence joins TRBV4-3 and TRBJ2-2; 7 bases map to TRBD1. Germline V gives CDR1 LGHNA, CDR2 YSLEER. This CDR3 is built from 17 residues. The V gene end was trimmed by 1 base and the J gene end by 3 bases; junction bases not matched to a gene: 8. Here the CDR3 reads CASSQVSLGQYTGELFF. CDR3 bases: TGCGCCAGCAGCCAAGTATCCTTGGGACAGTACACCGGGGAGCTGTTTTTT.

The chain is built from TRBV2 and TRBJ2-4, with a tentative D call TRBD1 (6 bases). This CDR3 has 16 residues. V lost 6 bases and J 1 base, leaving 16 bases between the germline ends. CDR1 is SNHLY, CDR2 FYNNEI, per germline. The CDR3 nucleotides read TGTGCCAGCAGGGGAGACAGGCCCCCGGCCAAAAACATTCAGTACTTC. It translates to CASRGDRPPAKNIQYF.

The rearrangement joins TRBV4-1 to TRBJ1-5; D is unclear. The CDR3 has 16 amino acids. Germline V gene data show CDR1 as MGHRA and CDR2 as YSYEKL. V was trimmed by 2 bases and J by 2 bases, leaving 13 bases between them. In DNA, the CDR3 is TGCGCCAGCAGCCAACAAGGAGGTGTGCGCAATCAGCCCCAGCATTTT. The encoded protein is CASSQQGGVRNQPQHF.

The CDR3: CAIRQSSTEAFF. CDR3 bases: TGTGCCATAAGACAGTCAAGCACTGAAGCTTTCTTT. The chain combines TRBV7-2 with TRBJ1-1, with D possibly being TRBD1 (5 bases). CDR1 and CDR2 from the germline V gene are SGHTA and FQGNSA. The V end lost 10 bases, the J end lost 4 bases, and 13 bases lay between the germline ends. The CDR3 sequence is 12 residues long.

The chain carries TRBV5-6 and TRBJ2-5, with TRBD1 as a possible D gene (6 bases). CDR3 length equals 16 residues. The V gene lost 2 bases and the J gene lost 5 bases, with 19 bases spanning the gap. Germline CDR1 reads SGHDT; CDR2 reads YYEEEE. The CDR3 here is CASSFGPRRGGETQYF. In DNA form, the CDR3 reads TGTGCCAGCAGCTTCGGGCCGCGCAGGGGCGGGGAGACCCAGTACTTC.

This chain links TRBV13 with TRBJ2-7; 7 bases map to TRBD2. Germline V gene data show CDR1 as PRHDT and CDR2 as FYEKMQ (reference sequence). The V and J ends lost 4 bases and 5 bases, in that order; junction bases with no gene match: 14. The CDR3 is 16 residues long. For the CDR3, the DNA is TGTGCCAGCAGCTCCCAGCGGGGCGGGTCACCGCACGAGCAGTACTTC. This encodes CASSSQRGGSPHEQYF. Looking up the rest from reference TRBV13 and TRBJ2-7 gives the full variable domain: AAGVIQSPRHLIKEKRETATLKCYPIPRHDTVYWYQQGPGQDPQFLISFYEKMQSDKGSIPDRFSAQQFSDYHSELNMSSLELGDSALYFCASSSQRGGSPHEQYFGPGTRLTVT.

This clone was recorded a few times. This chain uses TRBV30 with TRBJ1-1, with a weak D call TRBD1 (5 bases). CDR3 size: 11 residues. Per the germline V gene, CDR1 is GTSNPN and CDR2 is SVGIG (reference sequence). CDR3 protein: CVAGKNTEAFF. CDR3 DNA: TGTGTGGCAGGGAAGAACACTGAAGCTTTCTTT.

The chain employs TRBV4-3 and TRBJ1-1, with D uncertain. The CDR3 runs 15 residues. V was shortened by 0 bases and J by 4 bases, with 12 bases between the two germline ends. The germline V gene encodes CDR1 LGHNA and CDR2 YSLEER. CDR3 in DNA: TGCGCCAGCAGCCAAGATTGGGAAGGAGGCACTGAAGCTTTCTTT. It is translated as CASSQDWEGGTEAFF.

The V call is TRBV5-4, the J call TRBJ2-5; D perhaps matches TRBD2 (6 bases). This CDR3 has 15 amino acids. V dropped 0 bases and J dropped 2 bases, with 11 bases sitting between them. CDR1 SGHNT and CDR2 YYREEE come from the germline V gene (reference sequence). CDR3: CASSLGGDLQETQYF. DNA for the CDR3: TGTGCCAGCAGCTTGGGGGGGGACTTACAAGAGACCCAGTACTTC.

The chain is built from TRBV19 and TRBJ2-1, with 10 bases identical to TRBD2. There are 16 residues in the CDR3. Germline-derived CDR1 and CDR2 are LNHDA and SQIVND (reference sequence). V trimming: 6 bases; J trimming: 4 bases; junction bases outside the gene matches: 9. The CDR3 region is CASSPYSGRPYNEQFF. In nucleotides, the CDR3 is TGTGCCAGTAGCCCCTATAGCGGGAGGCCATACAATGAGCAGTTCTTC.

This clone was counted only a few times. This chain connects TRBV25-1 to TRBJ2-2, with D possibly matching TRBD1 (5 bases). The length of the CDR3 is 14 residues. CDR1 MGHDK and CDR2 SYGVNS come from the germline V gene. V was pared by 4 bases and J by 6 bases, with 12 bases between. The CDR3 region is CASSGTQGPGELFF. In DNA form, the CDR3 reads TGTGCCAGCAGTGGGACCCAGGGCCCCGGGGAGCTGTTTTTT.

This rearrangement joins TRBV4-1 to TRBJ2-5; 7 bases map to TRBD2. Germline CDR1 reads MGHRA; CDR2 reads YSYEKL. V was clipped by 4 bases and J by 5 bases; unmatched bases: 10. The CDR3 has 15 residues. CDR3 residues: CASSPRGDGGETQYF. The CDR3 region has the DNA TGCGCCAGCAGCCCGAGGGGAGACGGGGGGGAGACCCAGTACTTC.

The chain uses TRBV23-1 and TRBJ1-3, with D perhaps TRBD1 (6 bases). TRBV23-1 carries the ORF label, with uncertain function. Trimming cost V 8 bases and J 1 base, with 12 bases left between them. CDR3 length: 14 residues. CDR3 bases: TGCGCCAGCGGACAAGGGGGTTCTGGAAACACCATATATTTT. It codes for CASGQGGSGNTIYF.

The CDR3 coding sequence is TGTGCCACCAGCAGCAGGGGGCGCGGTGATCAGCCCCAGCATTTT. This translates into CATSSRGRGDQPQHF. The rearrangement joins TRBV15 to TRBJ1-5; TRBD1 aligns across 8 bases. The CDR3 totals 15 residues. J gave up 5 bases and V 3 bases, and 6 bases lay outside the gene matches. Germline CDR1 reads LNHNV; CDR2 reads YYDKDF (reference sequence).

The chain carries TRBV6-1 and TRBJ2-7, with a weak D call TRBD1 (6 bases). There are 12 residues in the CDR3. Trimming shortened V by 5 bases and J by 4 bases, and 9 bases separated the two germline ends. Germline-derived CDR1 and CDR2 are MNHNS and SASEGT. CDR3 amino acids: CASSLQGYEQYF. The CDR3 nucleotides are TGTGCCAGCAGTCTACAGGGTTACGAGCAGTACTTC.

The chain recombines TRBV11-3 with TRBJ2-2, with no clear D. This CDR3 spans 13 amino acids. V shed 5 bases and J shed 4 bases, with 8 bases lying between them. Germline CDR1 SGHNT, CDR2 YENEEA. CDR3 nucleotides: TGTGCCAGCAGCCTCAGATTCACCGGGGAGCTGTTTTTT. Translated: CASSLRFTGELFF.

V usage is TRBV19 and J usage is TRBJ2-3; D gene uncertain. The length of the CDR3 is 16 residues. The V and J ends lost 4 bases and 2 bases respectively, with 16 bases between them. Germline CDR1 and CDR2: LNHDA and SQIVND (reference sequence). This CDR3 reads CASSTPSRRYTDTQYF. CDR3 in DNA: TGTGCCAGTAGTACCCCGTCTCGGCGGTACACAGATACGCAGTATTTT.

The V and J genes are TRBV19 and TRBJ1-1, with D maybe TRBD1 (5 bases). The germline CDR1 and CDR2 sequences are LNHDA and SQIVND (reference sequence). The CDR3 is 14 amino acids. V was pared by 3 bases and J by 1 base, with 9 bases between. CDR3 sequence reads: CASSIGGGNTEAFF. The CDR3 DNA reads TGTGCCAGTAGTATCGGCGGGGGGAACACTGAAGCTTTCTTT.

The rearrangement joins TRBV4-3 to TRBJ2-5, with D perhaps matching TRBD2 (6 bases). Looked up from germline, CDR1 is LGHNA and CDR2 is YSLEER. The CDR3 length is 15 residues. The V and J ends lost 1 base and 3 bases respectively, with 12 bases between them. CDR3 protein: CASSQGPTGEETQYF. DNA of the CDR3: TGCGCCAGCAGCCAAGGTCCCACGGGGGAAGAGACCCAGTACTTC.

This clone turned up a few times. The chain carries TRBV6-4 and TRBJ2-1; weak D call: TRBD2 (5 bases). V was pared by 2 bases and J by 5 bases, with 13 bases between. This CDR3 spans 15 amino acids. Germline lookup yields CDR1 MRHNA and CDR2 SNTAGT. Here the CDR3 DNA reads TGTGCCAGCAGTGACGGCGCGGAGGCCCACAATGAGCAGTTCTTC. It translates to CASSDGAEAHNEQFF.

The gene calls are TRBV5-4 and TRBJ1-2; D is undetermined. The CDR3 totals 12 residues. V was trimmed by 2 bases and J by 4 bases, leaving 6 bases between them. Germline CDR1 reads SGHNT; CDR2 reads YYREEE (reference sequence). CDR3 DNA: TGTGCCAGCAGCTTTGCGTCCTATGGCTACACCTTC. Translated: CASSFASYGYTF.

The CDR3 loop reads CATRTSGGAWDEQYF. DNA for the CDR3: TGTGCCACACGTACTAGCGGGGGGGCGTGGGACGAGCAGTACTTC. The chain has TRBV10-3 and TRBJ2-7; TRBD2 aligns across 13 bases. The J segment lost 5 bases and the V segment lost 10 bases, leaving 11 bases of the junction unmatched. Germline CDR1 is ENHRY and CDR2 is SYGVKD. This CDR3 has 15 amino acids.

The CDR3 sequence is CASSLGTGVSTDTQYF. The CDR3 DNA is TGTGCCAGCAGCTTGGGGACAGGAGTTAGCACAGATACGCAGTATTTT. The chain recombines TRBV5-6 with TRBJ2-3; the match to TRBD1 covers 7 bases. The germline V gene has CDR1 SGHDT and CDR2 YYEEEE. V was clipped by 0 bases and J by 0 bases; unmatched bases: 4. This CDR3 spans 16 amino acids.

The J gene is TRBJ2-7, the V gene TRBV7-6, with TRBD2 identical over 9 bases. Germline-derived CDR1 and CDR2 are SGHVS and FNYEAQ. The junction had 9 bases not matched to a gene; V was cut back by 8 bases and J by 7 bases. This CDR3 has 13 residues. The CDR3, as DNA: TGTGCCAGCGGCCCGCGGGGGGGAGGTGAGCAGTACTTC. It codes for CASGPRGGGEQYF.

This sequence joins TRBV28 and TRBJ1-5, with D maybe TRBD1 (5 bases). The CDR3 runs to 16 residues. V was clipped by 3 bases and J by 1 base, with 13 bases between them. Per the germline V gene, CDR1 is MDHEN and CDR2 is SYDVKM. The CDR3 DNA reads as TGTGCCAGCAGTTTGTTTATTGGGGGGAGCAATCAGCCCCAGCATTTT. It codes for CASSLFIGGSNQPQHF. Looking up the rest from reference TRBV28 and TRBJ1-5 gives the full variable domain: DVKVTQSSRYLVKRTGEKVFLECVQDMDHENMFWYRQDPGLGLRLIYFSYDVKMKEKGDIPEGYSVSREKKERFSLILESASTNQTSMYLCASSLFIGGSNQPQHFGDGTRLSIL.